Presented here are 32 T cell receptor beta chains from one specimen sequenced in a study of blood T cells in healthy people across ages. A sample-barcoded 5' primer and a J-beta primer mix were used in a second PCR of about 6 to 12 cycles. TCRdb analysed the 5' RACE reads with MiXCR anew, one entry per CDR3 protein. This sample yields around 1,500,000 distinct CDR3 sequences, of which about 30% are seen a single time; roughly 8% belongs to the top ten. Sequencing was performed on blood. These receptors were obtained from a woman in her thirties in good health.

This chain connects TRBV7-2 to TRBJ2-2; D unclear. Germline loops: CDR1 SGHTA, CDR2 FQGNSA. Trimming pared 4 bases from V and 3 bases from J, leaving 9 bases between. This CDR3 comprises 14 residues. The CDR3 DNA reads TGTGCCAGCAGCTCGTCGCGGTACACCGGGGAGCTGTTTTTT. Translated, it gives CASSSSRYTGELFF.

The J gene is TRBJ2-1, the V gene TRBV4-3, with 9 bases identical to TRBD2. Germline V gene data show CDR1 as LGHNA and CDR2 as YSLEER. This CDR3 comprises 17 residues. The V gene end was trimmed by 3 bases and the J gene end by 6 bases; junction bases not matched to a gene: 12. For the CDR3, the DNA is TGCGCCAGCAGCCAGGTTGCGCGGAAAGCGGGAGGCAATGAGCAGTTCTTC. It yields the protein CASSQVARKAGGNEQFF.

This clonotype was recorded a few times. The V and J genes are TRBV9 and TRBJ1-2; D is undetermined. Trimming took 3 bases from V and 5 from J, leaving 17 bases between them. The length of the CDR3 is 15 residues. Germline loops: CDR1 SGDLS, CDR2 YYNGEE. CDR3 region: CASSGRRISGYGYTF. CDR3 coding DNA: TGTGCCAGCAGCGGACGGAGAATCTCCGGTTATGGCTACACCTTC.

This clonotype has more than one count but fewer than ten. The V gene is TRBV12-3 or TRBV12-4, the J gene TRBJ1-5; a possible D gene is TRBD1 (5 bases). The V end lost 7 bases, the J end lost 3 bases, and 16 bases lay between the germline ends. This CDR3 has 15 amino acids. The CDR3 is CASTEGDGYNQPQHF. In nucleotides, the CDR3 is TGTGCCAGCACCGAAGGGGACGGCTACAATCAGCCCCAGCATTTT.

This clonotype showed up just a few times. This sequence joins TRBV20-1 and TRBJ1-5; tentatively, D is TRBD1 (6 bases). The CDR3 loop spans 12 amino acids. V shed 4 bases and J shed 7 bases, with 11 bases lying between them. Germline V gene data show CDR1 as DFQATT and CDR2 as SNEGSKA (reference sequence). In DNA form, the CDR3 reads TGCAGTGCTATGGAGGGGGAACAGCCCCAGCATTTT. Amino acid sequence: CSAMEGEQPQHF.

This clonotype was seen only a few times. The chain links TRBV12-3 or TRBV12-4 to TRBJ2-1; D uncertain. The CDR3 loop spans 13 amino acids. Trimming pared 6 bases from V and 6 bases from J, leaving 12 bases between. CDR3 loop: CASSQDVPNEQFF. DNA for the CDR3: TGTGCCAGCAGCCAAGACGTGCCCAATGAGCAGTTCTTC.

The gene calls are TRBV27 and TRBJ2-7; D perhaps matches TRBD1 (6 bases). The V end lost 5 bases, the J end lost 5 bases, and 13 bases lay between the germline ends. This CDR3 comprises 13 residues. The germline gives CDR1 MNHEY, CDR2 SMNVEV (reference sequence). The CDR3 bases are TGTGCCAGCAGTCCGTCCAGGGGTGACGAGCAGTACTTC. This translates into CASSPSRGDEQYF.

V gene TRBV5-6 combines with J gene TRBJ2-5, with 7 bases identical to TRBD2. V lost 2 bases to trimming and J lost 3 bases; unmatched junction nucleotides: 10. This CDR3 has 16 residues. The germline gives CDR1 SGHDT, CDR2 YYEEEE. The CDR3 DNA reads as TGTGCCAGCAGCTTTCTGGGGGGGTGGGAGGAAGAGACCCAGTACTTC. Translation: CASSFLGGWEEETQYF.

This chain uses TRBV5-1 with TRBJ2-5; a weak D match, TRBD1 (6 bases). Trimming took 4 bases from V and 3 from J, leaving 16 bases between them. Looked up from germline, CDR1 is SGHRS and CDR2 is YFSETQ. The CDR3 has 15 amino acids. CDR3 protein: CASSRARDKKETQYF. CDR3 DNA sequence: TGCGCCAGCAGCCGGGCCCGGGACAAAAAAGAGACCCAGTACTTC.

This clonotype has only a few counts. The rearrangement joins TRBV5-1 to TRBJ2-1; TRBD2 aligns across 8 bases. CDR1 and CDR2 from the germline V gene are SGHRS and YFSETQ. The CDR3 runs 16 residues. V shed 0 bases and J 3 bases; nucleotides not matched to a gene: 5. CDR3 in amino acids: CASSLDGGEGYNEQFF. The CDR3 DNA follows: TGCGCCAGCAGCTTGGACGGGGGGGAGGGCTACAATGAGCAGTTCTTC.

This clonotype was seen repeatedly, ten times or more. CDR3 residues: CASRDFLTYEQYF. CDR3 coding DNA: TGTGCCAGCAGGGACTTTCTTACCTACGAGCAGTACTTC. The chain uses TRBV21-1 and TRBJ2-7; the table names TRBD2, a call not compared with the DNA. TRBV21-1 is assigned pseudogene status. The CDR3 loop spans 13 amino acids.

This clonotype has only a few counts. The rearrangement joins TRBV7-8 to TRBJ2-3; TRBD2 matches at 13 bases. Trimming at V came to 5 bases and at J to 1 base, leaving 15 bases not matched to a gene. Germline CDR1 reads SGHVS; CDR2 reads FQNEAQ. The CDR3 is 20 amino acids. The CDR3: CASSPNPGLAGLRRTDTQYF. CDR3 bases: TGTGCCAGCAGCCCCAACCCGGGACTAGCGGGATTACGCCGCACAGATACGCAGTATTTT.

This clonotype has just one count. This chain joins TRBV7-3 and TRBJ1-6; 8 bases are shared with TRBD1. From germline, CDR1 is SGHTA and CDR2 FQGTGA. The CDR3 covers 15 residues. The V and J ends lost 4 bases and 9 bases, in that order; junction bases with no gene match: 8. CDR3 in amino acids: CASSSGGQGSSPLHF. The DNA of the CDR3 is TGTGCCAGCAGCTCAGGAGGACAGGGAAGTTCACCCCTCCACTTT.

V usage is TRBV27 and J usage is TRBJ1-5, with a weak D call TRBD1 (5 bases). This CDR3 region has 13 residues. V was cut by 5 bases and J by 9 bases, with 14 bases left in between. CDR1 and CDR2 (germline): MNHEY, SMNVEV (reference sequence). The CDR3 loop reads CASSRDGGRPQHF. As DNA, the CDR3 is TGTGCCAGCAGTCGGGACGGCGGGAGGCCCCAGCATTTT.

This clonotype appeared a few times. The chain recombines TRBV4-1 with TRBJ2-3; D is uncertain. V shed 2 bases and J shed 7 bases, with 16 bases lying between them. The germline CDR1 and CDR2 sequences are MGHRA and YSYEKL. This CDR3 contains 15 residues. In DNA form, the CDR3 reads TGCGCCAGCAGCCAAATTGGCCTCCCCAGGAATACGCAGTATTTT. This sequence encodes CASSQIGLPRNTQYF.

The rearrangement links TRBV20-1 to TRBJ1-5; D gene uncertain. The CDR3 has 15 amino acids. Germline CDR1 DFQATT, CDR2 SNEGSKA (reference sequence). Trimming took 0 bases from V and 7 from J, leaving 16 bases between them. CDR3 amino acids: CSARDPDTAGQPQHF. The CDR3 DNA follows: TGCAGTGCTAGAGATCCAGACACAGCGGGGCAGCCCCAGCATTTT.

This clonotype was seen a handful of times. The V and J genes are TRBV6-5 and TRBJ2-6, with 8 positions matching TRBD1. Germline V gives CDR1 MNHEY, CDR2 SVGAGI. CDR3 size: 18 residues. Trimming removed 4 bases from V and 2 bases from J; junction bases left unmatched: 10. In DNA form, the CDR3 reads TGTGCCAGCAGTTCCATCCGACAGGGGAAGACTGGGGCCAACGTCCTGACTTTC. This encodes CASSSIRQGKTGANVLTF.

This clonotype occurred a few times. The V and J genes are TRBV7-9 and TRBJ1-1, with D possibly being TRBD1 (5 bases). V was shortened by 5 bases and J by 4 bases, with 11 bases between the two germline ends. CDR1 is SEHNR and CDR2 is FQNEAQ in the germline V gene (reference sequence). This CDR3 is built from 13 residues. The CDR3 DNA reads as TGTGCCAGCAGCGAAGGGGTTGTCACTGAAGCTTTCTTT. Protein product: CASSEGVVTEAFF.

This clonotype was observed a few times. The chain employs TRBV3-1 and TRBJ2-1; 10 bases fit TRBD1. The germline CDR1 and CDR2 sequences are LGHDT and YNNKEL (reference sequence). There are 17 residues in the CDR3. With V trimmed by 5 bases and J by 4 bases, 11 bases remained unmatched. CDR3 coding DNA: TGTGCCAGCAGCGCCCTCGCGACAGGGGGCTGGTACAATGAGCAGTTCTTC. This gives the protein CASSALATGGWYNEQFF.

As regards this clonotype: Relative to the germline gene, one junction end is altered; a read error may explain this. The chain has TRBV7-9 and TRBJ1-2; TRBD1 matches 7 bases. Germline lookup yields CDR1 SEHNR and CDR2 FQNEAQ (reference sequence). The CDR3 contains 17 residues. CDR3 loop: CASSLAMGQSSGYGYTF. The DNA of the CDR3 is TGTGCCAGCAGCTTAGCAATGGGACAGTCCTCTGGTTATGGCTACACCTTT.

Comment on this clonotype: The junction shows a germline mismatch at one end, possibly a read error. The V gene is TRBV7-2, the J gene TRBJ2-7; D gene ambiguous. Per germline, CDR1 SGHTA and CDR2 FQGNSA. CDR3 size: 15 residues. The CDR3 DNA is TGTGCCATCAGCCCAATACCGGTCCCAACGATCGGGCAGTACTTC. Its translation is CAISPIPVPTIGQYF.

With regard to this clonotype: A much larger clone lies a single base off, so this may be a read error. Here the CDR3 reads CATSDPEGGTGSTQYF. CDR3 DNA sequence: TGTGCCACCAGTGACCCCGAGGGGGGGACCGGGAGTACGCAGTATTTT. The chain recombines TRBV24-1 with TRBJ2-3; TRBD2 might be the D (7 bases). Germline V lookup: CDR1 KGHDR, CDR2 SFDVKD. V gave up 4 bases and J gave up 8 bases, with 21 bases separating them. CDR3 length: 16 amino acids.

As to this clonotype: The junction departs from germline at one end; a sequencing error may be responsible. CDR3 in DNA: TGTGCCGGCAGACCGGGACTTCTGAACACTGAAGCTTTCTTT. It codes for CAGRPGLLNTEAFF. This chain connects TRBV28 to TRBJ1-1; tentative D call: TRBD1 (5 bases). CDR3 length: 14 amino acids. Per the germline V gene, CDR1 is MDHEN and CDR2 is SYDVKM.

This clonotype occurred many times. The CDR3 is CSAPGENYGYTF. The CDR3 DNA reads as TGCAGTGCTCCCGGGGAGAACTATGGCTACACCTTC. J is TRBJ1-2 and V is TRBV20-1; D gene unclear. The ends were cut back, 5 bases at V and 2 bases at J, with 9 bases in the middle. The CDR3 consists of 12 residues. Germline CDR1 reads DFQATT; CDR2 reads SNEGSKA (reference sequence).

This clonotype was counted ten times or more. The J gene is TRBJ2-7, the V gene TRBV6-5, with 11 bases fitting TRBD2. This CDR3 is 14 amino acids long. V was pared by 6 bases and J by 4 bases, with 5 bases of the junction left unmatched. Germline V gives CDR1 MNHEY, CDR2 SVGAGI. The CDR3 DNA is TGTGCCAGCAGCTATGGACTAGCGGGTTACGAGCAGTACTTC. Protein: CASSYGLAGYEQYF.

This clonotype was counted between two and nine times. This chain joins TRBV5-1 and TRBJ2-5; the D gene is possibly TRBD1 (6 bases). V was pared by 6 bases and J by 0 bases, with 18 bases between. CDR1 and CDR2 (germline): SGHRS, YFSETQ. This CDR3 is 16 amino acids long. CDR3 sequence reads: CASTLYARGNQETQYF. CDR3 coding DNA: TGCGCCAGCACCCTATACGCCAGGGGAAACCAAGAGACCCAGTACTTC. The full variable domain, rest sourced from reference TRBV5-1 and TRBJ2-5, is KAGVTQTPRYLIKTRGQQVTLSCSPISGHRSVSWYQQTPGQGLQFLFEYFSETQRNKGNFPGRFSGRQFSNSRSEMNVSTLELGDSALYLCASTLYARGNQETQYFGPGTRLLVL.

As for this clonotype: One junction end does not reproduce the germline sequence, and a read error may be involved. The chain has TRBV7-2 and TRBJ1-5, with a possible D match to TRBD1 (5 bases). Germline CDR1 reads SGHTA; CDR2 reads FQGNSA. CDR3 size: 14 residues. The CDR3 bases are TGTGCCAGCAGCTTAGACAGGAGCAGTCAGCCCCAGCATTTT. Translating gives CASSLDRSSQPQHF. The full variable domain, in which reference TRBV7-2 and TRBJ1-5 provide the parts outside the CDR3, is GAGVSQSPSNKVTEKGKDVELRCDPISGHTALYWYRQSLGQGLEFLIYFQGNSAPDKSGLPSDRFSAERTGGSVSTLTIQRTQQEDSAVYLCASSLDRSSQPQHFGDGTRLSIL.

This clonotype was found a few times. The chain carries TRBV20-1 and TRBJ2-5, with TRBD2 as a possible D gene (5 bases). V shed 3 bases and J shed 11 bases, with 19 bases lying between them. CDR1 and CDR2 from the germline V gene are DFQATT and SNEGSKA (reference sequence). The CDR3 loop spans 13 amino acids. The DNA for the CDR3 is TGCAGTGCTAGCCCAGACCCACCAGCGGAGCAGTACTTC. This translates into CSASPDPPAEQYF.

This clonotype was picked up a small number of times. CDR3 coding DNA: TGTGCCAGCAGCTTCCCGGGACTAGGCCTCAATGAGCAGTTCTTC. Amino acids: CASSFPGLGLNEQFF. V usage is TRBV7-2 and J usage is TRBJ2-1, with 8 bases that match TRBD2. V shed 3 bases and J 6 bases; nucleotides not matched to a gene: 7. Germline loops: CDR1 SGHTA, CDR2 FQGNSA. The CDR3 loop spans 15 amino acids.

As regards this clonotype: The germline gene is not matched at one end of the junction; a read error may be the cause. The genes are TRBV27 and TRBJ2-7, with TRBD2 matching 12 bases. There are 15 residues in the CDR3. Germline CDR1 MNHEY, CDR2 SMNVEV (reference sequence). In nucleotides, the CDR3 is TGTGCCAGCAGAACGACTAGCGGGAGAACGGGAGAGCGGTACTTC. Translation gives CASRTTSGRTGERYF.

In regard to this clonotype: This may stem from a read error, because a much larger clone lies one nucleotide away. The chain is built from TRBV29-1 and TRBJ2-7; D is possibly TRBD1 or TRBD2 (5 bases each). Germline-derived CDR1 and CDR2 are SQVTM and ANQGSEA. The CDR3 is 13 amino acids. The CDR3 region is CSVGVFDSYGQYF. The CDR3 DNA reads as TGCAGCGTGGGGGTATTCGACTCCTACGGGCAGTACTTC.

This rearrangement joins TRBV7-9 to TRBJ2-7, with 8 bases lining up with TRBD1. Germline trimming cut 5 bases from V and 1 base from J; bases unmatched to any gene: 7. The germline V gene has CDR1 SEHNR and CDR2 FQNEAQ (reference sequence). This CDR3 is 15 amino acids long. Written as DNA, the CDR3 is TGTGCCAGCAGCAGCGCCGGGACAGGATCCTACGAGCAGTACTTC. Protein: CASSSAGTGSYEQYF.